A single TCR beta chain is shown here with its context. The germline gene is not matched at one end of the junction; a read error may be the cause. The CDR3 is 19 amino acids. Germline V lookup: CDR1 MNHNS, CDR2 SASEGT. The data are from a study of CD4 and CD8 cells across lung adenocarcinoma regions. TCRdb reprocessed the PCR reads via MiXCR and lists one record per CDR3 protein. In the table there are 24,000 or so distinct CDR3 sequences, 52% of which are singletons. The patients had localized lung adenocarcinoma, a non-small cell subtype. This sequence originates from a male donor with lung adenocarcinoma. The CD4 and CD8 labels of this study may be unreliable. Sequencing was performed on CD4+ T cells from the center of a lung tumor. J is TRBJ2-3 and V is TRBV6-1; 8 bases agree with TRBD2. The end of the DNA aligns better with TRBJ2-5, so the J call may be wrong. This CDR3 reads CASSEFAGSGGRDQDTQYF. The CDR3 DNA is TGTGCCAGCAGTGAATTCGCCGGGAGCGGGGGCCGTGACCAAGACACCCAGTACTTC.